Sequencing of this T cell receptor (beta chain) was carried out in a study of human T cells and chemical hapten exposure. Study-level information: Skin of the upper inner arm, around 2 cm by around 2 cm, received 2% DPC for sensitization.

Time point: patch test 1, 2 weeks after DPC sensitization. Specified treatment: therapeutic diphenylcyclopropenone sensitization with weekly scalp DPC. TCRdb recomputed calls from the RACE reads with MiXCR, one row per CDR3 protein. This sample has around 380,000 distinct CDR3 sequences, with around 4.8% found just once. With 9 bases clipped from V and 5 bases from J, the junction kept 4 bases outside the gene matches. This CDR3 has 11 residues. Germline V lookup: CDR1 MNHEY, CDR2 SVGEGT. The V call is TRBV6-2 or TRBV6-3, the J call TRBJ2-7; TRBD2 matches at 7 bases. Sequenced material: whole blood, taken in connection with sensitization to the hapten diphenylcyclopropenone (DPC). This clonotype originated in a woman between 50 and 59 years old with alopecia areata. Some clones in this sample may be carry-over from other donors' samples. CDR3 nucleotides: TGTGCCAGTACCCTAGCGGACGAGCAGTACTTC. Translating gives CASTLADEQYF.